This paragraph reports one T cell receptor beta chain. V lost 2 bases to trimming and J lost 2 bases; unmatched junction nucleotides: 6. CDR3 length: 16 amino acids. Germline V gene data show CDR1 as MNHNS and CDR2 as SASEGT. This entry comes from a study of blood T cell repertoires in COVID-19. Study context: Donors in the United States, Italy and Spain gave samples during acute or convalescent COVID-19. PBMCs, B-cell-depleted T cells, or T cells provided the cDNA or gDNA that made up the material.

In the original processing: Quantification of nucleated cells was approximated via reference gene primer amplification. Profiled with immunoSEQ multiplex PCR; TCRdb holds only in-frame clones, not every one. V and J calls and clone size are as listed in that table; D and trimming were resolved from the DNA. The table has approximately 300,000 clones, around 88% seen once. The sequence came from a woman in her forties or fifties with acute or convalescent COVID-19. The V gene is TRBV6-1, the J gene TRBJ1-2; 9 bases agree with TRBD1. Specimen: peripheral blood. CDR3 loop: CASSESQGALNYGYTF. The CDR3 DNA reads as TGTGCCAGCAGTGAATCACAGGGGGCCCTCAACTATGGCTACACCTTC.